What follows is one T cell receptor (beta chain) and its context. What it recognizes is unknown. The CDR3 is 15 residues long. CDR1 MNHNY and CDR2 SVGAGI come from the germline V gene (reference sequence). Trimming at V came to 6 bases and at J to 5 bases, leaving 8 bases not matched to a gene. The source of the sample is a study of T cell repertoires in cytomegalovirus infection. Study details: Peptides in the study included HLA-C-restricted and HLA-B-restricted CMV epitopes. Signatures in public TCR beta sequences pointed to both CMV infection and matching HLA type. Findings of the study overall: Dominating the ex vivo response were HLA-C-restricted CMV-specific TCR beta clonotypes. Summed frequency of public TCR beta families distinguished CMV carriers with the relevant HLA.

Via MiXCR, TCRdb re-called the reads, giving one row per CDR3 protein. Of about 400,000 distinct CDR3 sequences in the sample, about 35% were seen once. The V and J genes are TRBV6-6 and TRBJ2-4, with 9 bases fitting TRBD2. The sample in question was cultured PBMCs, obtained from culture after CMV antigen stimulation. The sequence derives from a human donor in good health (CMV status not recorded). Some clones in this sample may be carry-over from other donors' samples. The CDR3 coding sequence is TGTGCCAGCAGCTCCCGGACTAGCGAAGAAAACATTCAGTACTTC. This gives the protein CASSSRTSEENIQYF.